This T cell receptor beta chain stems from a study of shared clonotypes between healthy human individuals. Overall study: Three CD4 naive, three CD4 memory, two CD8 naive and one CD8 memory plate were used per donor.

The germline CDR1 and CDR2 sequences are SEHNR and FQNEAQ (reference sequence). This CDR3 has 13 residues. V lost 4 bases, J lost 4 bases, and 10 bases lay in between. Clones were read by immunoSEQ multiplex PCR, and TCRdb kept only the in-frame ones, dropping some. Of approximately 2.1 million clones listed, just over 90% are singletons. The chain carries TRBV7-9 and TRBJ1-1; D not certain. The TCR originated in a young man in good health. Some clones in this sample may be carry-over from other donors' samples. The sequenced sample consisted of naive CD4+ T cells from PBMCs. Specified subset: CD45RA+ positively selected. CDR3 nucleotide sequence: TGTGCCAGCAGCTCTAGACCTTCCACTGAAGCTTTCTTT. Protein product: CASSSRPSTEAFF.